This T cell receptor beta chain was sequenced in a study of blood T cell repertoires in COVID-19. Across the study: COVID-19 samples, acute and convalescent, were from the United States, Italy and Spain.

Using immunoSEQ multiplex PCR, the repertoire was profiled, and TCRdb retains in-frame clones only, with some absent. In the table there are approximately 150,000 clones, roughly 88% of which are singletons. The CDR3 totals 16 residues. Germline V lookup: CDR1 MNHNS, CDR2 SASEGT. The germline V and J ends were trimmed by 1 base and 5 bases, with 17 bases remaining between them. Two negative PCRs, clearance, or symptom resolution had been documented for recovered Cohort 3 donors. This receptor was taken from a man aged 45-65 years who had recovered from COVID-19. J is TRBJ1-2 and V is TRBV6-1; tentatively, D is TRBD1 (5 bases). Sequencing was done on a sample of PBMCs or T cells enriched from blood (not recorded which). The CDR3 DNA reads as TGTGCCAGCAGTGAAGAGGGCAGGGTTTTAGGGTATGGCTACACCTTC. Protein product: CASSEEGRVLGYGYTF.